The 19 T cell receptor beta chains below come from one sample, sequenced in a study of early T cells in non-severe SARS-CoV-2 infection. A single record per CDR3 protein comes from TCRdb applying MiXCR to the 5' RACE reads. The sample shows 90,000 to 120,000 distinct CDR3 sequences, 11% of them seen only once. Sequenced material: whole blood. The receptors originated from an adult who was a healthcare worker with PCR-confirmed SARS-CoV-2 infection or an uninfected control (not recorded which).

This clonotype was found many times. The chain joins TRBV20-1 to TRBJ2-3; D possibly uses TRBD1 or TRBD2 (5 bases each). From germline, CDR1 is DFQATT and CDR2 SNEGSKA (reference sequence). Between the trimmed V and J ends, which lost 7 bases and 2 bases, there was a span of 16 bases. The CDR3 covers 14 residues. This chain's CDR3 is CSGTPGTITDTQYF. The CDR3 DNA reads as TGCAGTGGCACACCCGGGACCATCACAGATACGCAGTATTTT.

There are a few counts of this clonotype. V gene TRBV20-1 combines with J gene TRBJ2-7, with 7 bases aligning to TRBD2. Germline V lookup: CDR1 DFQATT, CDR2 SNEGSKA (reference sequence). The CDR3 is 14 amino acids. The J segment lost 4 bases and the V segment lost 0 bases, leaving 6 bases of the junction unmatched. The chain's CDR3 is CSARDSWGGYEQYF. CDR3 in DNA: TGCAGTGCTAGAGATTCGTGGGGAGGGTACGAGCAGTACTTC.

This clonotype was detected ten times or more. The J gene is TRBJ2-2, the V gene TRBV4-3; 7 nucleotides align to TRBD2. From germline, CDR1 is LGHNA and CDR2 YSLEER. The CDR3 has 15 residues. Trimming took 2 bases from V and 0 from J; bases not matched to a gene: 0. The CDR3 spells CASSQTSANTGELFF. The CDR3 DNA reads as TGCGCCAGCAGCCAAACTAGCGCGAACACCGGGGAGCTGTTTTTT.

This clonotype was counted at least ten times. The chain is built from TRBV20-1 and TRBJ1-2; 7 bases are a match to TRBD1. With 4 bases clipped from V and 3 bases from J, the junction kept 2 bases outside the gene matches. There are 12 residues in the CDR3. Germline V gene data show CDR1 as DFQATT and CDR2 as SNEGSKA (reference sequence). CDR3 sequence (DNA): TGCAGTGCTAACAGGGGCGACTATGGCTACACCTTC. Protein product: CSANRGDYGYTF.

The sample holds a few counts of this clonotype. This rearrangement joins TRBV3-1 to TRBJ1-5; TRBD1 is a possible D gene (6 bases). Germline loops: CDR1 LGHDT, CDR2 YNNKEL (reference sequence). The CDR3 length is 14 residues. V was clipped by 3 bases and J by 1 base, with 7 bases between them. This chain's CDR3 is CASSQGASNQPQHF. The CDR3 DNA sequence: TGTGCCAGCAGCCAGGGGGCGAGCAATCAGCCCCAGCATTTT.

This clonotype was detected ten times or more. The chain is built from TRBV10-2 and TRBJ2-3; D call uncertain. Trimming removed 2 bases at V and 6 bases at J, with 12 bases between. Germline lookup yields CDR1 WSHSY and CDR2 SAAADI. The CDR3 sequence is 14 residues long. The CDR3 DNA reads TGCGCCAGCAGTGAGACCCGGAGTACCGATACGCAGTATTTT. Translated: CASSETRSTDTQYF.

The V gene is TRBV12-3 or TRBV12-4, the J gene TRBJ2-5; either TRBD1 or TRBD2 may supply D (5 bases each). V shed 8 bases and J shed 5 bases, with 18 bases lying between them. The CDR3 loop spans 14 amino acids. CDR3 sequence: CASGYAVGPETQYF. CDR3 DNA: TGTGCCAGCGGATACGCCGTGGGACCGGAGACCCAGTACTTC.

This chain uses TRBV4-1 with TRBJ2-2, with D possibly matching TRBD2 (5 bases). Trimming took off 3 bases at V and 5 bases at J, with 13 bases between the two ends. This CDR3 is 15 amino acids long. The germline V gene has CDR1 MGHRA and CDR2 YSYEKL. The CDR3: CASSQPWIATGELFF. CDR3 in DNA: TGCGCCAGCAGCCAGCCTTGGATAGCGACCGGGGAGCTGTTTTTT.

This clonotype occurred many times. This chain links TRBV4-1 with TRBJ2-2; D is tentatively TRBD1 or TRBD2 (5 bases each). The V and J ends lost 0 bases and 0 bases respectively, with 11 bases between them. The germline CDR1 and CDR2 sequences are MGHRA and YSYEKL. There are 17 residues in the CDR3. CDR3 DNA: TGCGCCAGCAGCCAAGAAGCAGGGAGAGCGAACACCGGGGAGCTGTTTTTT. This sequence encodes CASSQEAGRANTGELFF.

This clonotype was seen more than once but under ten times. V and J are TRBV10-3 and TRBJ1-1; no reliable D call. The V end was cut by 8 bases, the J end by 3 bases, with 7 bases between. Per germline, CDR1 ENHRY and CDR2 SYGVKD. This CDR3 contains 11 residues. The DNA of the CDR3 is TGTGCCATCCGGGGTGACACTGAAGCTTTCTTT. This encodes CAIRGDTEAFF.

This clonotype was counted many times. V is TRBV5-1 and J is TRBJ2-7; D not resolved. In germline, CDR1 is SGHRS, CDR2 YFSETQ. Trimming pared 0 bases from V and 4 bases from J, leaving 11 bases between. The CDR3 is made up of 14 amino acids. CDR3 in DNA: TGCGCCAGCAGCTTGGACCCGACGAATTACGAGCAGTACTTC. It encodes CASSLDPTNYEQYF.

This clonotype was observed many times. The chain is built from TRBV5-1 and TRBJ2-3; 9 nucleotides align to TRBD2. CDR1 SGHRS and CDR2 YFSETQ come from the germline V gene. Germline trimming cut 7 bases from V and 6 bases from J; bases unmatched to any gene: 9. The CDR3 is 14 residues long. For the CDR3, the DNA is TGCGCCAGCTCGGTAGCGGGAGCATCGGATACGCAGTATTTT. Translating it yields CASSVAGASDTQYF.

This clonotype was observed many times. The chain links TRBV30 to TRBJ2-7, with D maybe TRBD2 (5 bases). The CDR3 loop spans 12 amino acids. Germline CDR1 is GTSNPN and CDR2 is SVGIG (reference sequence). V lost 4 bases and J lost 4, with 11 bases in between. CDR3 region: CAWTGLSYEQYF. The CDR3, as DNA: TGTGCCTGGACAGGACTTTCTTACGAGCAGTACTTC. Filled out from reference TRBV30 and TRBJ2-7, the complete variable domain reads SQTIHQWPATLVQPVGSPLSLECTVEGTSNPNLYWYRQAAGRGLQLLFYSVGIGQISSEVPQNLSASRPQDRQFILSSKKLLLSDSGFYLCAWTGLSYEQYFGPGTRLTVT.

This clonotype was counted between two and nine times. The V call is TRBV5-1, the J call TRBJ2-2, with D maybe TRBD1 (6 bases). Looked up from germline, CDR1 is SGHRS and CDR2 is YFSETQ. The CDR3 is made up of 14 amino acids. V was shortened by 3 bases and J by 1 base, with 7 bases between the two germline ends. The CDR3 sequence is CASSSDRNTGELFF. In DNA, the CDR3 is TGCGCCAGCAGCTCGGACAGGAACACCGGGGAGCTGTTTTTT.

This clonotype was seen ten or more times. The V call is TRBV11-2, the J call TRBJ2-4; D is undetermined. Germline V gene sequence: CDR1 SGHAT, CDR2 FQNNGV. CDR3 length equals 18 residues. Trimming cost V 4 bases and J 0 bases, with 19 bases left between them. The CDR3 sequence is CASSSPPLDQLAKNIQYF. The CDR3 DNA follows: TGTGCCAGCAGCTCCCCCCCGTTGGACCAACTAGCCAAAAACATTCAGTACTTC.

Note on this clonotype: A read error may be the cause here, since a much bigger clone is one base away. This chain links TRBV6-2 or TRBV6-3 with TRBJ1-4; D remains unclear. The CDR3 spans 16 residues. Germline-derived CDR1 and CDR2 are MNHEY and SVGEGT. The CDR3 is CSSSPTLMATNEKLFF. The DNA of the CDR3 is TGTTCCAGCAGCCCTACTTTGATGGCAACTAATGAAAAACTGTTTTTT.

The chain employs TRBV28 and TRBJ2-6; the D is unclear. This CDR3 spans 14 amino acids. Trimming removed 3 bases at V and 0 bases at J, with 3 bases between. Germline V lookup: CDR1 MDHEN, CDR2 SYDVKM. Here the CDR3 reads CASSFPSGANVLTF. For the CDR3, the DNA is TGTGCCAGCAGTTTTCCCTCTGGGGCCAACGTCCTGACTTTC.

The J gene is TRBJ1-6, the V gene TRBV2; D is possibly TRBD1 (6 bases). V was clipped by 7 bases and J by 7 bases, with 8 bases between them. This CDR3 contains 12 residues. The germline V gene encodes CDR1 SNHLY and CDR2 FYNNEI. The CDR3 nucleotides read TGTGCCAGCATGCAGGGGAATTCACCCCTCCACTTT. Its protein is CASMQGNSPLHF.

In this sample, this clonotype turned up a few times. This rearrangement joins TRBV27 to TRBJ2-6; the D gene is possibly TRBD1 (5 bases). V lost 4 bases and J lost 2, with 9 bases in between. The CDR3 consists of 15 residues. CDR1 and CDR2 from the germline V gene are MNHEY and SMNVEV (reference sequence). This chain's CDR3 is CASSSQGAGANVLTF. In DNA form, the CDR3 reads TGTGCCAGCAGTTCCCAAGGGGCTGGGGCCAACGTCCTGACTTTC.